Following are 4 T cell receptor beta chains from one sample sequenced in a study of blood T cells in healthy people across ages. PCR was performed a second time for roughly 7 to 11 cycles using a sample-barcoded 5' primer and a J-beta primer mix. In TCRdb, the 5' RACE reads were re-called with MiXCR into one record per CDR3 protein. The data show over 1.5 million distinct CDR3 sequences, with about 50% seen just once and around 2.1% held by the top ten. Sequencing was performed on blood. The receptors derive from a woman in her 40s in good health.

This clonotype has a handful of counts. The rearrangement uses TRBV6-1 and TRBJ1-2; D may be TRBD1 (5 bases). The germline V gene has CDR1 MNHNS and CDR2 SASEGT. The ends were cut back, 2 bases at V and 5 bases at J, with 12 bases in the middle. CDR3 size: 14 residues. The DNA for the CDR3 is TGTGCCAGCAGTGAAAGGGGTTTCTTTTATGGCTACACCTTC. It encodes CASSERGFFYGYTF.

This clonotype was detected ten times or more. The chain is built from TRBV4-2 and TRBJ2-6; 7 nucleotides agree with TRBD1. The V segment lost 0 bases and the J segment 2 bases; nucleotides outside the gene matches: 7. Germline assignment: CDR1 LGHNA and CDR2 YNFKEQ. The CDR3 sequence is 18 residues long. The CDR3: CASSQDRAGGTGANVLTF. CDR3 nucleotides: TGTGCCAGCAGCCAAGATAGGGCAGGGGGAACTGGGGCCAACGTCCTGACTTTC.

CDR3 coding DNA: TGTGCCAGCAGCTACAGGGAGGGCGAGCAGTACTTC. Encoded protein: CASSYREGEQYF. The chain couples TRBV3-1 to TRBJ2-5; TRBD2 might be the D (7 bases). The DNA matches TRBJ2-7 better at its end, which makes the J call doubtful. Germline values: CDR1 LGHDT, CDR2 YNNKEL (reference sequence). This CDR3 is built from 12 residues.

The chain uses TRBV7-2 and TRBJ1-4; D remains unclear. Deletions cut 1 base from V and 0 bases from J, with 9 bases between. The CDR3 has 16 amino acids. Germline assignment: CDR1 SGHTA and CDR2 FQGNSA. The CDR3 DNA sequence: TGTGCCAGCAGCTTAGACGTACCTGCAACTAATGAAAAACTGTTTTTT. It encodes CASSLDVPATNEKLFF.